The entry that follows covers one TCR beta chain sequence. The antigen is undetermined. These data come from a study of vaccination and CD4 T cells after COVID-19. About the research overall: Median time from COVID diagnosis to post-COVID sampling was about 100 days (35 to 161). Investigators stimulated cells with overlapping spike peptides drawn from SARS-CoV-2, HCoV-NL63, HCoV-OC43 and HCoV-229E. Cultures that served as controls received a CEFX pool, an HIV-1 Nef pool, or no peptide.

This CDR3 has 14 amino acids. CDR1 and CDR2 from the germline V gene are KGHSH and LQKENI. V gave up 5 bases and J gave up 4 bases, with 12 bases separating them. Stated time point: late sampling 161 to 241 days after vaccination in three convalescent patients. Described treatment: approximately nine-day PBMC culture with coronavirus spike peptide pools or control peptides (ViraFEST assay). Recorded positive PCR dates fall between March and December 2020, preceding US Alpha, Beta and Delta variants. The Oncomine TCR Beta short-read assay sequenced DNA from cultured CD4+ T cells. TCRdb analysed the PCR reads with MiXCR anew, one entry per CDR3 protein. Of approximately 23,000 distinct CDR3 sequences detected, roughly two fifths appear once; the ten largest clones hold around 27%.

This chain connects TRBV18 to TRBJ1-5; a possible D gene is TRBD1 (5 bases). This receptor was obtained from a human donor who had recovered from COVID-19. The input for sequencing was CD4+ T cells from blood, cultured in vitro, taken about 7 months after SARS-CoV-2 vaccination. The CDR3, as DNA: TGTGCCAGCTCAGGGGGTCGACTTAATCAGCCCCAGCATTTT. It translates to CASSGGRLNQPQHF.